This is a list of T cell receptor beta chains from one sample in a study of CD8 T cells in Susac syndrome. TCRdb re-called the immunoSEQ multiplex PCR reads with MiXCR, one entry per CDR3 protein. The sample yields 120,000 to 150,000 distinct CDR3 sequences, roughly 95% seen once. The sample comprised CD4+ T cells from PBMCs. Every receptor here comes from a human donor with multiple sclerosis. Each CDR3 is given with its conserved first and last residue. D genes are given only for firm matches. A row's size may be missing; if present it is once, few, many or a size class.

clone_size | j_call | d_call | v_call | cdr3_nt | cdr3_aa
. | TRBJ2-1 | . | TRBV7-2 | TGTGCCAGCAGCGGGTTGAATGAGCAGTTCTTC | CASSGLNEQFF
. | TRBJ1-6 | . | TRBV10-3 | TGTGCCATCAGTGAAGGGGACACTCTTGGTAATTCACCCCTCCACTTT | CAISEGDTLGNSPLHF
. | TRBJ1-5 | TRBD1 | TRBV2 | TGTGCCAGCAAAGGGGCAGGGGGCCGCAATCAGCCCCAGCATTTT | CASKGAGGRNQPQHF
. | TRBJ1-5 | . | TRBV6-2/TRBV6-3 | TGTGCCAGCACTAGGGGTCTCGATCAGCCCCAGCATTTT | CASTRGLDQPQHF
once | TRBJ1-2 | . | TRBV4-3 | TGCGCCAGCAGCCACGGACCGAAATATGGCTACACCTTC | CASSHGPKYGYTF
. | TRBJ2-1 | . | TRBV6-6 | TGTGCCAGCAGTTACGTCTCAGGGCATGAGCAGTTCTTC | CASSYVSGHEQFF
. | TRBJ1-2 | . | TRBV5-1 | TGCGCCAGCAGACCCGACGAAAACTATGGCTACACCTTC | CASRPDENYGYTF
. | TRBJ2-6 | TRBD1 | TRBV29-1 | TGCGGTACAACAGGGGGCCTGTCTGGGGCCAACGTCCTGACTTTC | CGTTGGLSGANVLTF
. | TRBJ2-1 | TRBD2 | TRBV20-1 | TGCAGTGCTGGGACTAGCGGGAGGGTAAGCAATGAGCAGTTCTTC | CSAGTSGRVSNEQFF
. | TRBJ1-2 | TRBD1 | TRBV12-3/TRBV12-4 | TGTGCCAGCAGGGGGGACAGCTATGGCTACACCTTC | CASRGDSYGYTF
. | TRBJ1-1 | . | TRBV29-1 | TGCAGCGTTGTTTGGGGGGACACTGAAGCTTTCTTT | CSVVWGDTEAFF
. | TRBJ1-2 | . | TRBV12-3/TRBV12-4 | TGTGCCAGCAGTTATATCCAGGGGAGGGATGGCTACACCTTC | CASSYIQGRDGYTF
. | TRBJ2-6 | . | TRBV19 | TGTGCCAGTAGTATAGTCGTCTCTGGGGCCAACGTCCTGACTTTC | CASSIVVSGANVLTF
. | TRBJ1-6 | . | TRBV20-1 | TGCAGTGCCAGTAGGGCCGGTTCACCCCTCCACTTT | CSASRAGSPLHF
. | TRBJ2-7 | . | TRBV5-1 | TGCGCCAGCAGCTTGGCCGCCAAGCCCTACGAGCAGTACTTC | CASSLAAKPYEQYF
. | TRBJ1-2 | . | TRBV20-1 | TGCAGTGCTAGAGATTCCCCCAGAAACTATGGCTACACCTTC | CSARDSPRNYGYTF
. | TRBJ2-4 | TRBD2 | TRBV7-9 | TGTGCCAGCAGCTTGAATAGCGGGAATGCCAAAAACATTCAGTACTTC | CASSLNSGNAKNIQYF
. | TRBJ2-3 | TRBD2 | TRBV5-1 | TGCGCCAGCAGCTTGGAGGCTAGCGGGAGACGAAATACGCAGTATTTT | CASSLEASGRRNTQYF
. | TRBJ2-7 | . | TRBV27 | TGTGCCAGCATGGACCGATCCTACGAGCAGTACTTC | CASMDRSYEQYF
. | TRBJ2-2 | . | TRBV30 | TGTGCCTGGAGTCGTGTGTCCGGGGAGCTGTTTTTT | CAWSRVSGELFF
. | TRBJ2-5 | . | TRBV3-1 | TGTGCCAGCAGCCAAGATCTGCCGGGGAAGGAGACCCAGTACTTC | CASSQDLPGKETQYF
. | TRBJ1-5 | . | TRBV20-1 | TGCAGTGCTAGAGATATGGATAGCAATCAGCCCCAGCATTTT | CSARDMDSNQPQHF
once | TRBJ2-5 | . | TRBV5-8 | TGTGCCAGCAGCCCCCGTCCTCGGGGGAATAAAGAGACCCAGTACTTC | CASSPRPRGNKETQYF
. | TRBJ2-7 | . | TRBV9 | TGTGCCAGCAGCGTAGCGGGTGACTACGAGCAGTACTTC | CASSVAGDYEQYF
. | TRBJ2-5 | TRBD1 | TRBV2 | TGTGCCAGCAGTGGACCCGGGACAGTCCAAGAGACCCAGTACTTC | CASSGPGTVQETQYF
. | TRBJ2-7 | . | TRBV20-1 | TGCAGTGCCCGAGGTGTGACCTACGAGCAGTACTTC | CSARGVTYEQYF
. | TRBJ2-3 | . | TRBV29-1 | TGCAGCGTTGATCCGTGGGAACAGGGCGCAGATACGCAGTATTTT | CSVDPWEQGADTQYF
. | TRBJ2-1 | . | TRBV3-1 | TGTGCCAGCAGCCAAGGCCCCCAGGGGACCGAGCAGTTCTTC | CASSQGPQGTEQFF
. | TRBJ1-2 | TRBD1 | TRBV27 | TGTGCCAGCAGTAGCCTGGGACAGAATAACTATGGCTACACCTTC | CASSSLGQNNYGYTF
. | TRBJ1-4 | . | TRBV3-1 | TGTGCCAGCAGCCAAGTCGGGGGGCAGGCTAATGAAAAACTGTTTTTT | CASSQVGGQANEKLFF
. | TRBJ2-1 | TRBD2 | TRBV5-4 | TGTGCCAGCAGTGTCCTAGCGGGATACAATGAGCAGTTCTTC | CASSVLAGYNEQFF